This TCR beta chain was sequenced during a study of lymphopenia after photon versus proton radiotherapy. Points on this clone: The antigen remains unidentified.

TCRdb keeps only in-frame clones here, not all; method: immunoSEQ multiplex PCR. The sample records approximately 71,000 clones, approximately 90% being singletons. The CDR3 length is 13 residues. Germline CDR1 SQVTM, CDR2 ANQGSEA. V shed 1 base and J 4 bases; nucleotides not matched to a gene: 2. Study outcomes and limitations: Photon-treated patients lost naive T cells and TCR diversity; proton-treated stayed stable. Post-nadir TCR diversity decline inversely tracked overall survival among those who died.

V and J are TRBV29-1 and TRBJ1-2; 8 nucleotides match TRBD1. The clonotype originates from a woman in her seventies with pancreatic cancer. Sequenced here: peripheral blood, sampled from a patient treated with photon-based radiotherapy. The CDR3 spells CSVEVGTGYGYTF. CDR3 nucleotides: TGCAGCGTTGAAGTCGGGACAGGCTATGGCTACACCTTC.